The 22 T cell receptor beta chains in this list originate from one sample, sequenced in a study of graft-versus-host responses after intestinal transplantation. The assay was immunoSEQ multiplex PCR, and TCRdb's table has in-frame clones only and misses some. The sample has just over 70,000 clones, over 70% seen once; the top ten hold 0.35% to 0.4%. For these TCRs, the target antigens are not known. The sequenced sample was unstimulated CD4+ T cells sorted from spleen or lymph node cells, obtained before transplant. These receptors all come from a human donor who was the organ donor for an intestinal transplant.

The chain links TRBV23-1 to TRBJ1-6, with D perhaps matching TRBD1 (6 bases). TRBV23-1 is an ORF for which the function is uncertain. The CDR3 is made up of 17 amino acids. V shed 7 bases and J shed 5 bases, with 21 bases lying between them. CDR3 DNA: TGCGCCAGCATTCCCAGACCCCACAGGGTCGATAATTCACCCCTCCACTTT. Its translation: CASIPRPHRVDNSPLHF.

The V call is TRBV29-1, the J call TRBJ1-2, with 12 bases that match TRBD1. J was trimmed by 7 bases and V by 7 bases; bases with no gene match: 7. CDR1 and CDR2 (germline): SQVTM, ANQGSEA. This CDR3 is built from 13 residues. The DNA for the CDR3 is TGCAGCGCCGAGGGACAGGGGGCCGGTGGCTACACCTTC. This codes for CSAEGQGAGGYTF.

The chain combines TRBV5-1 with TRBJ2-5, with TRBD2 as a possible D gene (5 bases). The CDR3 sequence is 14 residues long. The V end was cut by 1 base, the J end by 2 bases, with 9 bases between. Germline V gene sequence: CDR1 SGHRS, CDR2 YFSETQ. CDR3 region: CASSLNEGQETQYF. The DNA for the CDR3 is TGCGCCAGCAGCTTGAACGAGGGACAAGAGACCCAGTACTTC.

The V call is TRBV5-1, the J call TRBJ2-5; maybe TRBD1 (6 bases). The CDR3 loop spans 15 amino acids. Germline CDR1 and CDR2: SGHRS and YFSETQ. V dropped 0 bases and J dropped 5 bases, with 14 bases sitting between them. In DNA form, the CDR3 reads TGCGCCAGCAGCTTGGGATCACAGGGACGGGAGACCCAGTACTTC. It yields the protein CASSLGSQGRETQYF.

This chain connects TRBV7-6 to TRBJ1-4; D not resolved. Trimming stripped 5 bases from V and 2 bases from J, with 12 bases between. The CDR3 length is 15 residues. From germline, CDR1 is SGHVS and CDR2 FNYEAQ. The CDR3 DNA reads TGTGCCAGCAGCGCTATTAGCTCTACTAATGAAAAACTGTTTTTT. This encodes CASSAISSTNEKLFF.

In its sample, this clone was seen once. This rearrangement joins TRBV5-4 to TRBJ2-1, with 13 nucleotides matching TRBD2. Per germline, CDR1 SGHNT and CDR2 YYREEE (reference sequence). This CDR3 contains 12 residues. V lost 7 bases and J lost 15; bases outside the gene matches: 7. The DNA for the CDR3 is TGTGCCAGCGGTACTAGCGGGGGGGCCGGGTTCTTC. Encoded protein: CASGTSGGAGFF.

This clone was picked up a small number of times. The V gene is TRBV7-2, the J gene TRBJ1-3; a weak D match, TRBD1 (5 bases). CDR3 length: 15 residues. With 1 base removed from V and 4 bases from J, the gap between germline ends came to 11 bases. Germline lookup yields CDR1 SGHTA and CDR2 FQGNSA. CDR3 sequence: CASSLGAGSGNTIYF. Written as DNA, the CDR3 is TGTGCCAGCAGCTTAGGAGCAGGGTCCGGAAACACCATATATTTT. Full variable domain (remainder filled in from reference TRBV7-2 and TRBJ1-3): GAGVSQSPSNKVTEKGKDVELRCDPISGHTALYWYRQSLGQGLEFLIYFQGNSAPDKSGLPSDRFSAERTGGSVSTLTIQRTQQEDSAVYLCASSLGAGSGNTIYFGEGSWLTVV.

The V gene is TRBV7-9, the J gene TRBJ1-2; D possibly corresponds to TRBD1 (5 bases). CDR1 is SEHNR, CDR2 FQNEAQ, per germline (reference sequence). This CDR3 has 16 residues. Trimming cost V 3 bases and J 5 bases, with 19 bases left between them. The CDR3 DNA sequence: TGTGCCAGCAGCTTTTTTGGTCGCGGCAGGGTGTATGGCTACACCTTC. Residues: CASSFFGRGRVYGYTF.

The V call is TRBV19, the J call TRBJ1-5; 8 nucleotides align to TRBD1. Per germline, CDR1 LNHDA and CDR2 SQIVND (reference sequence). V shed 6 bases, J shed 1 base, and the junction held 8 bases outside the gene matches. This CDR3 contains 16 residues. CDR3 region: CASSSGQGISNQPQHF. CDR3 DNA sequence: TGTGCCAGTAGCTCCGGACAGGGAATCAGCAATCAGCCCCAGCATTTT.

This clone came up a few times. The V call is TRBV18, the J call TRBJ1-3; 7 positions match TRBD1. V was clipped by 6 bases and J by 1 base; unmatched bases: 9. Germline V lookup: CDR1 KGHSH, CDR2 LQKENI. The length of the CDR3 is 16 residues. CDR3 sequence: CASSPTTGSSGNTIYF. CDR3 coding DNA: TGTGCCAGCTCGCCCACGACAGGGTCGTCTGGAAACACCATATATTTT. Complete variable domain (other parts from reference TRBV18 and TRBJ1-3): NAGVMQNPRHLVRRRGQEARLRCSPMKGHSHVYWYRQLPEEGLKFMVYLQKENIIDESGMPKERFSAEFPKEGPSILRIQQVVRGDSAAYFCASSPTTGSSGNTIYFGEGSWLTVV.

This clone was seen once. The chain links TRBV12-1 to TRBJ2-5; TRBD2 is taken as the D call from the table, unchecked against the DNA. TRBV12-1 is described as a pseudogene. The CDR3 runs 11 residues. CDR3 DNA: TGTGCCAGCAGCTCTTTAGAGACCCAGTACTTC. Translation gives CASSSLETQYF.

This clone showed up just once. The chain employs TRBV7-9 and TRBJ1-4; D is perhaps TRBD1 (6 bases). The germline gives CDR1 SEHNR, CDR2 FQNEAQ (reference sequence). The CDR3 runs to 14 residues. V lost 1 base and J lost 3, with 6 bases in between. CDR3 sequence reads: CASSLGQANEKLFF. The CDR3 DNA follows: TGTGCCAGCAGCTTAGGACAGGCTAATGAAAAACTGTTTTTT.

The table lists this clone with a count of one. The J gene is TRBJ2-3, the V gene TRBV4-1; D possibly corresponds to TRBD2 (6 bases). The CDR3 extends over 16 amino acids. V dropped 1 base and J dropped 2 bases, with 13 bases sitting between them. Germline values: CDR1 MGHRA, CDR2 YSYEKL. For the CDR3, the DNA is TGCGCCAGCAGCCAAGTCTGGCGGGGCGACACAGATACGCAGTATTTT. This gives the protein CASSQVWRGDTDTQYF.

This chain connects TRBV7-9 to TRBJ2-1; 12 bases are a match to TRBD2. CDR3 length equals 17 residues. The ends lost 1 base at V and 5 bases at J; junction bases unmatched: 6. CDR1 is SEHNR and CDR2 is FQNEAQ in the germline V gene (reference sequence). The CDR3 is CASSLVAGLAGNNEQFF. In nucleotides, the CDR3 is TGTGCCAGCAGCTTAGTTGCAGGACTAGCGGGGAACAATGAGCAGTTCTTC. Full variable domain (rest looked up from reference TRBV7-9 and TRBJ2-1): DTGVSQNPRHKITKRGQNVTFRCDPISEHNRLYWYRQTLGQGPEFLTYFQNEAQLEKSRLLSDRFSAERPKGSFSTLEIQRTEQGDSAMYLCASSLVAGLAGNNEQFFGPGTRLTVL.

This clone was picked up a small number of times. The rearrangement uses TRBV12-5 and TRBJ1-3, with 8 bases fitting TRBD1. CDR1 and CDR2 (germline): LGHNT, FRNRAP. The junction had 12 bases not matched to a gene; V was cut back by 0 bases and J by 8 bases. The CDR3 is 17 residues long. CDR3 loop: CASGLVNPRTGRDTIYF. The CDR3, as DNA: TGTGCTAGTGGTTTGGTAAACCCTCGGACAGGGCGGGACACCATATATTTT.

The rearrangement links TRBV5-1 to TRBJ2-1, with TRBD2 matching over 16 bases. J lost 8 bases, V lost 5 bases, and 19 bases had no gene match. This CDR3 has 20 amino acids. From germline, CDR1 is SGHRS and CDR2 YFSETQ. In nucleotides, the CDR3 is TGCGCCAGCAGTCCCCGACCGGGACTAGCGGGGGGGCGGGTCAGGGATGAGCAGTTCTTC. This codes for CASSPRPGLAGGRVRDEQFF.

V usage is TRBV6-5 and J usage is TRBJ2-1, with TRBD2 matching 8 bases. CDR1 is MNHEY, CDR2 SVGAGI, per germline. Unmatched junction bases numbered 10, after V lost 2 bases and J lost 7 bases. The CDR3 totals 16 residues. The CDR3 sequence: CASSYNRRAGGNEQFF. In DNA, the CDR3 is TGTGCCAGCAGTTACAACAGGCGGGCGGGGGGAAATGAGCAGTTCTTC.

The chain uses TRBV28 and TRBJ2-7; TRBD1 matches 10 bases. Germline-derived CDR1 and CDR2 are MDHEN and SYDVKM. V gave up 1 base and J gave up 5 bases; unmatched junction bases: 5. CDR3 size: 15 residues. The chain's CDR3 is CASSLSGTGVHEQYV. Here the CDR3 DNA reads TGTGCCAGCAGTTTATCCGGGACAGGGGTCCACGAGCAGTACGTC.

V usage is TRBV5-4 and J usage is TRBJ2-2; 9 bases are shared with TRBD1. The CDR3 covers 18 residues. Germline CDR1 is SGHNT and CDR2 is YYREEE (reference sequence). With 4 bases clipped from V and 1 base from J, the junction kept 11 bases outside the gene matches. CDR3 coding DNA: TGTGCCAGCAGCAAAAGACCCTCGGGACAGGGGAACACCGGGGAGCTGTTTTTT. It is translated as CASSKRPSGQGNTGELFF.

The J gene is TRBJ1-1, the V gene TRBV5-6, with 7 bases identical to TRBD1. This CDR3 contains 11 residues. From germline, CDR1 is SGHDT and CDR2 YYEEEE. Trimming at V came to 5 bases and at J to 8 bases, leaving 3 bases not matched to a gene. Here the CDR3 reads CASSWGQEAFF. CDR3 sequence (DNA): TGTGCCAGCAGTTGGGGACAGGAAGCTTTCTTT.

Regarding this clone: Other DNA variants within this sample encode the same CDR3. The chain has TRBV29-1 and TRBJ2-1, with TRBD1 matching over 7 bases. CDR1 and CDR2 from the germline V gene are SQVTM and ANQGSEA. This CDR3 is 11 amino acids long. Trimming cost V 6 bases and J 10 bases; bases outside gene matches: 6. CDR3 amino acids: CSVLTGVEQFF. The CDR3 DNA sequence: TGCAGCGTCCTCACAGGGGTCGAGCAGTTCTTC.

V is TRBV6-1 and J is TRBJ2-4; tentatively, D is TRBD1 (7 bases). This CDR3 has 13 amino acids. V lost 6 bases to trimming and J lost 9 bases, with 15 bases between them. The germline V gene has CDR1 MNHNS and CDR2 SASEGT. CDR3 loop: CASRLTGTGIQYF. The CDR3 DNA sequence: TGTGCCAGCAGATTGACAGGGACTGGCATTCAGTACTTC.